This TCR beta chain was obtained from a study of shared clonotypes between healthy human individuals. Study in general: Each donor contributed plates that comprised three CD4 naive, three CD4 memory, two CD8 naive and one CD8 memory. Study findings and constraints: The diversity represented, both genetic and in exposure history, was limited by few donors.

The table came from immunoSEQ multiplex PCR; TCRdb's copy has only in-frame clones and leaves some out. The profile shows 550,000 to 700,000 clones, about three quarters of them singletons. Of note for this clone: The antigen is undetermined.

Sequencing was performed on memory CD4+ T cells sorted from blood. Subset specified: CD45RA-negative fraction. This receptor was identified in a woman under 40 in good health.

CDR3 in DNA: TGCGCCAGCAGCCGAGACCACACCGGGACAGGGAACACTGAAGCTTTCTTT. Amino acids: CASSRDHTGTGNTEAFF. The V call is TRBV4-1, the J call TRBJ1-1, with TRBD1 matching over 8 bases. The CDR3 is 17 residues long. With 4 bases clipped from V and 1 base from J, the junction kept 11 bases outside the gene matches. Germline V lookup: CDR1 MGHRA, CDR2 YSYEKL.